The 32 T cell receptor beta chains below all came from one sample that was sequenced in a study of blood T cells in healthy people across ages. With a J-beta primer mix and a sample-barcoded 5' primer, a second PCR ran roughly 6 to 11 cycles. TCRdb ran MiXCR on the 5' RACE reads and lists one entry per CDR3 protein. Among around 1,600,000 distinct CDR3 sequences listed, roughly 43% were seen once. The source material was blood. These receptors were obtained from a woman aged 18-29 years in good health.

The chain joins TRBV6-6 to TRBJ1-2; 7 positions agree with TRBD1. V trimming: 5 bases; J trimming: 4 bases; junction bases outside the gene matches: 10. There are 15 residues in the CDR3. Looked up from germline, CDR1 is MNHNY and CDR2 is SVGAGI (reference sequence). The CDR3 DNA reads TGTGCCAGCAGTGATCCGGGACAGAGGAGCTATGGCTACACCTTC. Residues: CASSDPGQRSYGYTF.

The chain combines TRBV5-6 with TRBJ2-1; D gene unclear. V was trimmed by 1 base and J by 9 bases, leaving 5 bases between them. This CDR3 is built from 11 residues. The germline gives CDR1 SGHDT, CDR2 YYEEEE. CDR3 region: CASSLFSEQFF. The CDR3 region has the DNA TGTGCCAGCAGCTTGTTCAGTGAGCAGTTCTTC.

This clonotype has at least ten counts. The CDR3 protein is CATSRGETQYF. As DNA, the CDR3 is TGTGCCACCAGCCGGGGAGAGACCCAGTACTTC. V usage is TRBV15 and J usage is TRBJ2-5; D might be TRBD2 (5 bases). Trimming stripped 5 bases from V and 4 bases from J, with 5 bases between. Germline V gives CDR1 LNHNV, CDR2 YYDKDF (reference sequence). The length of the CDR3 is 11 residues.

Only a few counts were recorded for this clonotype. The chain joins TRBV7-9 to TRBJ2-7, with D perhaps TRBD2 (6 bases). Trimming removed 1 base at V and 3 bases at J, with 10 bases between. The length of the CDR3 is 14 residues. Germline CDR1 is SEHNR and CDR2 is FQNEAQ (reference sequence). Here the CDR3 reads CASSLVAGIYEQYF. The CDR3 DNA reads as TGTGCCAGCAGCTTAGTGGCGGGAATCTACGAGCAGTACTTC.

A few counts support this clonotype. J is TRBJ1-4 and V is TRBV6-5; tentatively, D is TRBD1 (5 bases). This CDR3 is 15 amino acids long. V was clipped by 4 bases and J by 4 bases, with 13 bases between them. From germline, CDR1 is MNHEY and CDR2 SVGAGI. The CDR3 DNA reads TGTGCCAGCAGTTCCCCGGGACGGATTAATGAAAAACTGTTTTTT. This codes for CASSSPGRINEKLFF.

The rearrangement uses TRBV20-1 and TRBJ2-5; 7 bases align to TRBD2. Germline CDR1 DFQATT, CDR2 SNEGSKA (reference sequence). V shed 0 bases and J 5 bases; nucleotides not matched to a gene: 12. CDR3 length: 16 residues. The CDR3, as DNA: TGCAGTGCTAGAGATTCGGGGCTAGCGGTAGCTGAGACCCAGTACTTC. It specifies CSARDSGLAVAETQYF.

The chain couples TRBV20-1 to TRBJ1-1; D is unclear. This CDR3 comprises 13 residues. Germline loops: CDR1 DFQATT, CDR2 SNEGSKA (reference sequence). Trimming left V 3 bases short and J 1 base short, with 9 bases between. For the CDR3, the DNA is TGCAGTGCTAGGTCGGACGGGAACACTGAAGCTTTCTTT. It specifies CSARSDGNTEAFF.

This clonotype was seen only a few times. This chain connects TRBV7-6 to TRBJ2-1; 9 nucleotides line up with TRBD1. This CDR3 has 15 residues. Germline loops: CDR1 SGHVS, CDR2 FNYEAQ. Trimming cost V 4 bases and J 4 bases; bases outside gene matches: 5. The CDR3 here is CASSYGQGLYNEQFF. In nucleotides, the CDR3 is TGTGCCAGCAGCTACGGACAGGGGCTTTACAATGAGCAGTTCTTC.

V and J are TRBV9 and TRBJ2-7, with D unclear. This CDR3 is 13 amino acids long. Trimming shortened V by 3 bases and J by 2 bases, and 9 bases separated the two germline ends. The germline V gene encodes CDR1 SGDLS and CDR2 YYNGEE. CDR3 DNA sequence: TGTGCCAGCAGCGGGCACAGCACCTACGAGCAGTACTTC. It yields the protein CASSGHSTYEQYF.

This clonotype was detected only once. The CDR3 nucleotides are TGCGCCAGCAGAGGACGGCTGGAGGAGACCCAGTACTTC. Protein: CASRGRLEETQYF. The V gene is TRBV4-3, the J gene TRBJ2-7; D is unclear. The DNA end favors TRBJ2-5, so the J call may be wrong. Germline V lookup: CDR1 LGHNA, CDR2 YSLEER. The CDR3 sequence is 13 residues long.

The chain has TRBV29-1 and TRBJ2-5; D call uncertain. V gave up 6 bases and J gave up 5 bases, with 16 bases separating them. There are 13 residues in the CDR3. CDR1 and CDR2 (germline): SQVTM, ANQGSEA. The CDR3 here is CSVGSPLRETQYF. The CDR3 DNA is TGCAGCGTGGGTTCCCCCTTGCGCGAGACCCAGTACTTC.

Comments on this clonotype: A junction boundary mismatches the germline segment, possibly from a read error. The chain combines TRBV6-2 or TRBV6-3 with TRBJ2-1; no firm D call. From germline, CDR1 is MNHEY and CDR2 SVGEGT. The CDR3 totals 18 residues. CDR3 nucleotide sequence: TGTGCCAGCAGTTACAGCTTGTCTTCCGTAACCTATAGGAATGAGAAGTTCTTC. It translates to CASSYSLSSVTYRNEKFF.

V usage is TRBV28 and J usage is TRBJ1-4; a possible D gene is TRBD1 (5 bases). Trimming removed 5 bases at V and 4 bases at J, with 14 bases between. Germline V gene sequence: CDR1 MDHEN, CDR2 SYDVKM. The CDR3 contains 15 residues. The CDR3 sequence: CASSVPGRDNEKLFF. Written as DNA, the CDR3 is TGTGCCAGCAGTGTACCGGGACGGGATAATGAAAAACTGTTTTTT.

The chain carries TRBV3-1 and TRBJ1-1; D is possibly TRBD1 (5 bases). The germline CDR1 and CDR2 sequences are LGHDT and YNNKEL (reference sequence). V lost 0 bases to trimming and J lost 4 bases, with 21 bases between them. The CDR3 contains 18 residues. CDR3 amino acids: CASSQDLSGRAGATEAFF. The CDR3 DNA reads as TGTGCCAGCAGCCAAGATCTGTCGGGCAGGGCGGGTGCCACTGAAGCTTTCTTT.

V and J are TRBV29-1 and TRBJ1-5; 8 positions match TRBD1. J was trimmed by 7 bases and V by 4 bases; bases with no gene match: 6. This CDR3 has 13 residues. Germline CDR1 is SQVTM and CDR2 is ANQGSEA. CDR3 region: CSVVGRGRQPQHF. The CDR3 DNA reads TGCAGCGTTGTGGGCAGGGGGCGACAGCCCCAGCATTTT.

This clonotype was observed a few times. This chain links TRBV11-2 with TRBJ2-5, with D unclear. The J call may be wrong; the DNA end is better matched by TRBJ2-7. The germline gives CDR1 SGHAT, CDR2 FQNNGV. The CDR3 spans 14 residues. CDR3: CASSLGGGAHEQYF. DNA for the CDR3: TGTGCCAGCAGCTTAGGGGGTGGTGCACACGAGCAGTACTTC.

This clonotype was counted at least ten times. This sequence joins TRBV9 and TRBJ2-3; tentative D call: TRBD2 (6 bases). V lost 0 bases to trimming and J lost 1 base, with 6 bases between them. The CDR3 has 14 residues. Germline V gene lookup returns CDR1 SGDLS and CDR2 YYNGEE. In DNA form, the CDR3 reads TGTGCCAGCAGCGTAGCTAGCGGCACAGATACGCAGTATTTT. This gives the protein CASSVASGTDTQYF.

This chain links TRBV20-1 with TRBJ2-7; 7 positions agree with TRBD2. J lost 7 bases, V lost 4 bases, and 22 bases had no gene match. CDR3 length: 17 amino acids. Germline CDR1 reads DFQATT; CDR2 reads SNEGSKA (reference sequence). The CDR3, as DNA: TGCAGTGCTACCCAACGTTCTAGCGGACGGGCCTACAATGAGCAGTACTTC. It translates to CSATQRSSGRAYNEQYF.

This clonotype was observed a single time. The junction departs from the called germline gene at one end, perhaps through a read error. V and J are TRBV25-1 and TRBJ2-2; D remains unclear. This CDR3 is built from 12 residues. Germline assignment: CDR1 MGHDK and CDR2 SYGVNS. DNA for the CDR3: TGTGTCAGCAGTGAAAACACCGGGGAGCTGTTTTTT. Its translation is CVSSENTGELFF.

J is TRBJ2-5 and V is TRBV6-6; a weak D match, TRBD1 (5 bases). The CDR3 sequence is 13 residues long. Trimming took 2 bases from V and 4 from J, leaving 8 bases between them. CDR1 and CDR2 (germline): MNHNY, SVGAGI (reference sequence). The CDR3 region has the DNA TGTGCCAGCAGTTACAAAGACAGAGAGACCCAGTACTTC. Translation: CASSYKDRETQYF.

This rearrangement joins TRBV19 to TRBJ2-3, with TRBD1 identical over 7 bases. Trimming at V came to 5 bases and at J to 3 bases, leaving 8 bases not matched to a gene. This CDR3 has 15 amino acids. CDR1 is LNHDA, CDR2 SQIVND, per germline (reference sequence). CDR3 nucleotides: TGTGCCAGTAGTGGTTGGACAGGTGGGACAGATACGCAGTATTTT. Translated: CASSGWTGGTDTQYF.

This clonotype occurred many times. This chain joins TRBV5-1 and TRBJ2-3, with TRBD1 identical over 8 bases. The CDR3 covers 14 residues. V trimming: 4 bases; J trimming: 4 bases; junction bases outside the gene matches: 5. Germline V gives CDR1 SGHRS, CDR2 YFSETQ. CDR3: CASSPGQGSDTQYF. The CDR3 bases are TGCGCCAGCAGCCCCGGACAGGGTTCAGATACGCAGTATTTT.

This clonotype appeared a few times. The chain uses TRBV7-9 and TRBJ1-5; D might be TRBD1 (5 bases). Germline V gene sequence: CDR1 SEHNR, CDR2 FQNEAQ (reference sequence). V lost 6 bases, J lost 7 bases, and 19 bases lay in between. The length of the CDR3 is 15 residues. The CDR3 DNA reads as TGTGCCAGCAGTTCGATAGGGGCCACGAGGCAGCCCCAGCATTTT. Encoded protein: CASSSIGATRQPQHF.

In this sample, this clonotype turned up a few times. CDR3 loop: CASSSSGLSDTQYF. CDR3 sequence (DNA): TGTGCCAGCAGTTCGTCCGGGTTATCAGATACGCAGTATTTT. This chain links TRBV12-3 or TRBV12-4 with TRBJ2-3, with D unclear. V lost 4 bases and J lost 4, with 12 bases in between. This CDR3 comprises 14 residues.

The chain uses TRBV6-2 or TRBV6-3 and TRBJ2-3, with no clear D. Trimming cost V 11 bases and J 1 base, with 16 bases left between them. The CDR3 contains 14 residues. From germline, CDR1 is MNHEY and CDR2 SVGEGT. This CDR3 is CAGSRSTRTDTQYF. CDR3 coding DNA: TGTGCCGGCTCCCGAAGTACCCGCACAGATACGCAGTATTTT.

V and J are TRBV18 and TRBJ1-2; D is unclear. Germline lookup yields CDR1 KGHSH and CDR2 LQKENI. The germline V and J ends were trimmed by 3 bases and 0 bases, with 20 bases remaining between them. The CDR3 extends over 18 amino acids. The CDR3 DNA follows: TGTGCCAGCTCACCGCTGACGGCGGTCGCTGGAGCTAACTATGGCTACACCTTC. Translation gives CASSPLTAVAGANYGYTF.

The genes are TRBV6-1 and TRBJ1-4, with 8 bases fitting TRBD1. Germline values: CDR1 MNHNS, CDR2 SASEGT. The trim removed 8 bases at V and 7 bases at J, leaving 12 bases unmatched. This CDR3 is built from 15 residues. The CDR3 bases are TGTGCCAGCGGGAAAGACAGGGGAAGAGGTGAAAAACTGTTTTTT. Its translation: CASGKDRGRGEKLFF.

The chain employs TRBV7-9 and TRBJ2-1; D unclear. V was trimmed by 3 bases and J by 2 bases, leaving 8 bases between them. Germline V gives CDR1 SEHNR, CDR2 FQNEAQ (reference sequence). CDR3 length: 14 residues. CDR3 region: CASSLDSPYNEQFF. The CDR3 nucleotides are TGTGCCAGCAGCTTGGATAGCCCCTACAATGAGCAGTTCTTC. The variable domain in full, with the rest retrieved from reference TRBV7-9 and TRBJ2-1, is DTGVSQNPRHKITKRGQNVTFRCDPISEHNRLYWYRQTLGQGPEFLTYFQNEAQLEKSRLLSDRFSAERPKGSFSTLEIQRTEQGDSAMYLCASSLDSPYNEQFFGPGTRLTVL.

This clonotype came up many times. The rearrangement links TRBV28 to TRBJ1-6, with TRBD1 identical over 8 bases. The germline gives CDR1 MDHEN, CDR2 SYDVKM. V gave up 8 bases and J gave up 0 bases; unmatched junction bases: 9. This CDR3 region has 17 residues. The CDR3 DNA follows: TGTGCCAGCGTGGACAGGGAAATATCCTCCTATAATTCACCCCTCCACTTT. Translating gives CASVDREISSYNSPLHF.

V gene TRBV7-2 combines with J gene TRBJ1-2; tentative D call: TRBD1 (6 bases). Germline loops: CDR1 SGHTA, CDR2 FQGNSA. V lost 2 bases to trimming and J lost 4 bases, with 17 bases between them. The CDR3 is 16 residues long. CDR3 DNA sequence: TGTGCCAGCAGCTTAAGTTCTTTAGGACAGCTCTATGGCTACACCTTC. Translation gives CASSLSSLGQLYGYTF.

The chain joins TRBV5-1 to TRBJ2-1; D call uncertain. CDR1 is SGHRS and CDR2 is YFSETQ in the germline V gene. The CDR3 has 14 amino acids. V was shortened by 0 bases and J by 0 bases, with 4 bases between the two germline ends. The chain's CDR3 is CASSLDTSYNEQFF. The CDR3 DNA is TGCGCCAGCAGCTTGGACACCTCCTACAATGAGCAGTTCTTC. The full variable domain, in which reference TRBV5-1 and TRBJ2-1 provide the parts outside the CDR3, is KAGVTQTPRYLIKTRGQQVTLSCSPISGHRSVSWYQQTPGQGLQFLFEYFSETQRNKGNFPGRFSGRQFSNSRSEMNVSTLELGDSALYLCASSLDTSYNEQFFGPGTRLTVL.

As for this clonotype: A junction end diverges from the germline sequence, so it may reflect a read error. The rearrangement joins TRBV9 to TRBJ2-3; D is unclear. Germline CDR1 is SGDLS and CDR2 is YYNGEE. The CDR3 extends over 13 amino acids. CDR3 nucleotide sequence: TGTGCCCGCAGCGTAGTCAGCACAGATACGCAGTATTTT. Protein: CARSVVSTDTQYF.